This is a list of T cell receptor beta chains from one sample in a study of a mutant IDH1 vaccine in newly diagnosed glioma. TCRdb's copy holds only in-frame clones and misses some; the assay was immunoSEQ multiplex PCR. The sample shows some 33,000 clones, more than 55% of them seen only once. Antigens for these TCRs are unknown. The sequences come from PBMCs, collected from a glioma patient whose treatment included an IDH1 peptide vaccine. These receptors were collected from a woman between 18 and 30 years old with glioma. CDR3s include the opening cysteine and the closing phenylalanine or tryptophan. The D gene is left open where the match is weak. Clone size, where shown, is once, few, many, or a class for clones that have expanded.

TRBV18	TRBJ2-6	-	-	CASSPQGSGANVLTF	TGTGCCAGCTCACCACAGGGATCTGGGGCCAACGTCCTGACTTTC
TRBV27	TRBJ1-3	-	TRBD1	CASSLSPDRLSGNTIYF	TGTGCCAGCAGTTTAAGCCCGGACAGGCTCTCTGGAAACACCATATATTTT
TRBV6-1	TRBJ2-5	few	TRBD1	CASSHRDSYRETQYF	TGTGCCAGCAGTCACCGGGACAGTTATCGAGAGACCCAGTACTTC
TRBV28	TRBJ2-7	few	TRBD1	CASRNLGTVYEQYF	TGTGCCAGCAGAAACCTAGGGACAGTCTACGAGCAGTACTTC
TRBV20-1	TRBJ2-7	-	-	CSGGDNYEQYF	TGCAGTGGAGGGGACAACTACGAGCAGTACTTC
TRBV29-1	TRBJ1-1	few	-	CSVWMVPEAFF	TGCAGCGTTTGGATGGTCCCTGAAGCTTTCTTT
TRBV19	TRBJ2-1	-	TRBD2	CASSPGTSEDVFYGRRFF	TGTGCCAGTAGTCCGGGGACTAGCGAGGACGTGTTTTACGGAAGGCGGTTCTTC
TRBV28	TRBJ2-2	-	-	CASSLGRANTGELFF	TGTGCCAGCAGTTTGGGGCGGGCGAACACCGGGGAGCTGTTTTTT
TRBV5-1	TRBJ2-6	-	-	CASSLAEKPGANVLTF	TGCGCCAGCAGCTTGGCTGAGAAACCCGGGGCCAACGTCCTGACTTTC
TRBV9	TRBJ2-5	few	TRBD2	CASSVGGLREGRETQYF	TGTGCCAGCAGCGTAGGTGGTTTGCGGGAGGGCCGGGAGACCCAGTACTTC
TRBV6-5	TRBJ2-1	once	-	CASSSVLGSYNEQFF	TGTGCCAGCAGTTCCGTACTAGGCTCCTACAATGAGCAGTTCTTC
TRBV5-1	TRBJ2-7	-	-	CASSLLPGSAYTYEQYF	TGCGCCAGCAGCTTGTTACCGGGCAGCGCATACACCTACGAGCAGTACTTC
TRBV6-5	TRBJ2-7	-	TRBD1	CASSYVQDRGRYEQYF	TGTGCCAGCAGTTACGTTCAGGACAGGGGGCGGTACGAGCAGTACTTC
TRBV14	TRBJ2-7	-	TRBD1	CASSPTTGEVGLYIEQYF	TGTGCCAGCAGCCCAACGACAGGGGAGGTGGGTCTTTATATCGAGCAGTACTTC
TRBV6-4	TRBJ2-2	few	TRBD1	CASSIGQENTGELFF	TGTGCCAGCAGTATTGGACAGGAGAACACCGGGGAGCTGTTTTTT
TRBV11-1	TRBJ1-1	-	TRBD1	CASSLPGQGREAFF	TGTGCCAGCAGCCTGCCGGGACAGGGGAGGGAAGCTTTCTTT
TRBV7-2	TRBJ2-3	-	-	CASSLEGSTDTQYF	TGTGCCAGCAGCTTAGAGGGCAGCACAGATACGCAGTATTTT
TRBV30	TRBJ1-2	-	TRBD1	CAWSVTGDRPVF	TGTGCCTGGAGTGTAACGGGGGACAGGCCAGTCTTC
TRBV5-1	TRBJ1-1	-	-	CASSPLPQKDTEAFF	TGCGCCAGCAGCCCACTGCCTCAGAAGGACACTGAAGCTTTCTTT
TRBV5-1	TRBJ2-6	-	-	CASSPRGGPSNGANVLTF	TGCGCCAGCAGCCCGAGGGGGGGGCCATCTAACGGGGCCAACGTCCTGACTTTC
TRBV18	TRBJ2-1	few	TRBD2	CASSLSGRARDEQFF	TGTGCCAGCTCCCTAAGCGGGAGGGCCAGGGATGAGCAGTTCTTC
TRBV2	TRBJ2-1	-	TRBD2	CASTPRRGGRNEQFF	TGTGCCAGCACCCCGCGGCGGGGGGGCCGCAATGAGCAGTTCTTC
TRBV6-1	TRBJ1-4	-	TRBD1	CASSPTGTGREKLFF	TGTGCCAGCAGTCCGACCGGGACAGGACGAGAAAAACTGTTTTTT
TRBV19	TRBJ1-1	-	TRBD1	CASTRPGGASNGGEAFF	TGTGCCAGTACCCGGCCAGGGGGCGCAAGCAACGGAGGCGAAGCTTTCTTT
TRBV15	TRBJ1-2	-	-	CATSSPGTSSSMAGYTF	TGTGCCACCAGTTCACCGGGGACTTCTTCCTCTATGGCGGGCTACACCTTC
TRBV7-8	TRBJ1-1	-	-	CASTLTRGTEAFF	TGTGCCAGCACCCTTACAAGGGGCACTGAAGCTTTCTTT
TRBV2	TRBJ1-1	-	-	CATGDGVTEAFF	TGTGCCACAGGGGACGGCGTGACTGAAGCTTTCTTT
TRBV7-2	TRBJ1-1	-	-	CASSLYGQWIRRDAFF	TGTGCCAGCAGCTTATATGGGCAGTGGATCCGCCGTGACGCTTTCTTT
TRBV14	TRBJ2-3	-	-	CASSQVGVDTQYF	TGTGCCAGCAGCCAAGTGGGGGTAGATACGCAGTATTTT
TRBV25-1	TRBJ2-2	few	TRBD2	CATQGREEWHTGELFF	TGTGCCACCCAAGGACGGGAGGAGTGGCACACCGGGGAGCTGTTTTTT
TRBV12-5	TRBJ2-3	once	-	CASGLGKQETDTQYF	TGTGCTAGTGGTTTGGGAAAACAGGAAACAGATACGCAGTATTTT